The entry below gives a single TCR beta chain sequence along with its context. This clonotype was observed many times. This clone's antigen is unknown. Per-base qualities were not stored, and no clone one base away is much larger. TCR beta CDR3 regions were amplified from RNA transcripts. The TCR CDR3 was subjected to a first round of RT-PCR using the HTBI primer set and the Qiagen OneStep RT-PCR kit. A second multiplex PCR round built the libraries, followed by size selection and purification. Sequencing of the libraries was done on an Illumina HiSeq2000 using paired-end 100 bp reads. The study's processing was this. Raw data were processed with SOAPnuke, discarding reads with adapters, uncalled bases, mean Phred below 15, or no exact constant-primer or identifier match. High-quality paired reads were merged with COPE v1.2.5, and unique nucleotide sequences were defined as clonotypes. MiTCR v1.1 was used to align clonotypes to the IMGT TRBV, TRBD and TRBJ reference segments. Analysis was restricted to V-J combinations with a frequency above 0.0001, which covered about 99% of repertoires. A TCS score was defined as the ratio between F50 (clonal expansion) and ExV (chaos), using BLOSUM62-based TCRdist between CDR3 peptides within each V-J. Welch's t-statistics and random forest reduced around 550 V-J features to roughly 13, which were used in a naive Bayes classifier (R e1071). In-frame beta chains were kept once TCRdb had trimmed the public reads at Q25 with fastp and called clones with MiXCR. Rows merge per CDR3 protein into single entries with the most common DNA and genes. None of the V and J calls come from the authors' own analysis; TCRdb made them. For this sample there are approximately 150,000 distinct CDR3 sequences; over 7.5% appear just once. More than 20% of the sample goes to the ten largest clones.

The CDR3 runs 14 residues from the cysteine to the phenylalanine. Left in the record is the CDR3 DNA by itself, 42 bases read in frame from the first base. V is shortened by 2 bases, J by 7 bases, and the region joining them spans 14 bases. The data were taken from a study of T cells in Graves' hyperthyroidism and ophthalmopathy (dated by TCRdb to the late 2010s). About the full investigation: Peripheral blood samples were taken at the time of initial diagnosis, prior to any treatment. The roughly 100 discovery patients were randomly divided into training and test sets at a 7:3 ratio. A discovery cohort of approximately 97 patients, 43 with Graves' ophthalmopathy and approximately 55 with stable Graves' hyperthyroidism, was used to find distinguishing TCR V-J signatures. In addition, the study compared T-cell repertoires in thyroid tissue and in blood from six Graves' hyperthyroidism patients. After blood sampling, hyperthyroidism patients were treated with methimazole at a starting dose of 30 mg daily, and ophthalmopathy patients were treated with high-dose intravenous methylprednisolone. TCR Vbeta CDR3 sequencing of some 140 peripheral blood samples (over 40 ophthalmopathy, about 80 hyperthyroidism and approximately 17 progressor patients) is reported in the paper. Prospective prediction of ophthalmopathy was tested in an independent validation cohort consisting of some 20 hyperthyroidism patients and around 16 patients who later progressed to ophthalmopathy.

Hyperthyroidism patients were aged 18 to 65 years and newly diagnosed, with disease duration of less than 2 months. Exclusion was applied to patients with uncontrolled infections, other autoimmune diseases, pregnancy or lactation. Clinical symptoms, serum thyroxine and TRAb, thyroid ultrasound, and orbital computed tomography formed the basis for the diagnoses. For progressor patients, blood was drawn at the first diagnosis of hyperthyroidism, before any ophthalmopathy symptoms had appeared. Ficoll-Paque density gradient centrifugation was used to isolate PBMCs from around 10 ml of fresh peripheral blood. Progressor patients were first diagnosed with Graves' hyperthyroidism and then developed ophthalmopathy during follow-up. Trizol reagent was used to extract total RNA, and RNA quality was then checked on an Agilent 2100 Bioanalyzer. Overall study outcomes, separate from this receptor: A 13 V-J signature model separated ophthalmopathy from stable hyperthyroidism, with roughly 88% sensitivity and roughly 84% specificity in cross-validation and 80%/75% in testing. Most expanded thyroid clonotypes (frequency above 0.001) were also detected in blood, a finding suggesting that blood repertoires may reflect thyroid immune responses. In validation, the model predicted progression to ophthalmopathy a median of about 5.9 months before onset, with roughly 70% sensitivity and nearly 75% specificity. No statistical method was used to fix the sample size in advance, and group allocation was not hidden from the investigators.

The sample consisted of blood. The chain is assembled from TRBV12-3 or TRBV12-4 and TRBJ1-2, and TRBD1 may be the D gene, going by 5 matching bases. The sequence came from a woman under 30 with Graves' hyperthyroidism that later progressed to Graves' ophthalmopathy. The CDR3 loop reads CASSLRRGLPGYTF. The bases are TGTGCCAGCAGTTTAAGAAGGGGTTTGCCTGGCTACACCTTC.